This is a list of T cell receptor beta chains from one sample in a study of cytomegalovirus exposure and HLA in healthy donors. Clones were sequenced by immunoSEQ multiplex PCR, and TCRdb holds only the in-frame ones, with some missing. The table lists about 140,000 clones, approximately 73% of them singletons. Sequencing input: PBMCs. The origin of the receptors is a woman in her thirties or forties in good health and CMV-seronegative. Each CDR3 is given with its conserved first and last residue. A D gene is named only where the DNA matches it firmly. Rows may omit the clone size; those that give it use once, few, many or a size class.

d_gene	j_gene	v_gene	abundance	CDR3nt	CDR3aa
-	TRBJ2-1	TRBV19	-	TGTGCCAGTGGTACGGGGGACGGCAATGAGCAGTTCTTC	CASGTGDGNEQFF
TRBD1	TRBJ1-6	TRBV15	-	TGTGCCACCAGCAGAGATGCATGGGGACAGGATTCACCCCTCCACTTT	CATSRDAWGQDSPLHF
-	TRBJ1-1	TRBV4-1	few	TGCGCCAGCAGCCAAGATTGGGTAGGAGGACTGAACACTGAAGCTTTCTTT	CASSQDWVGGLNTEAFF
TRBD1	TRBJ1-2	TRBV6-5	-	TGTGCCAGCAGTTCCGTCCCGGGACAGGGGAGCTATGGCTACACCTTC	CASSSVPGQGSYGYTF
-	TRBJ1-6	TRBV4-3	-	TGCGCCAGCAGCCAGACCCGGAGCTCCTATAATTCACCCCTCCACTTT	CASSQTRSSYNSPLHF
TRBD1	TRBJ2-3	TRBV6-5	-	TGTGCCAGCAGTTACTCGCCGGGACAGGGAGTCGATACGCAGTATTTT	CASSYSPGQGVDTQYF
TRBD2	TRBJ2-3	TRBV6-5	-	TGTGCCAGCACTACAAAGCGGGGGCCCACAGATACGCAGTATTTT	CASTTKRGPTDTQYF
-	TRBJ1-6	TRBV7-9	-	TGTGCCAGCAGCTTAGGCAGCTCCTATAATTCACCCCTCCACTTT	CASSLGSSYNSPLHF
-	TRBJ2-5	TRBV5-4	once	TGTGCCAGCAGCTTGAACCAGGGCCTCGGAGAGACCCAGTACTTC	CASSLNQGLGETQYF
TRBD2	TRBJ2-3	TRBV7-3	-	TGTGCCAGCAGCTTAGGTGCGGGGGAAGATACGCAGTATTTT	CASSLGAGEDTQYF